Following are 27 T cell receptor beta chains from one sample sequenced in a study of blood T cell repertoires in COVID-19. The assay was immunoSEQ multiplex PCR, and TCRdb's table has in-frame clones only and misses some. Here the sample spans hundreds of thousands of clones, approximately 92% being singletons. Sequenced sample: PBMCs or T cells enriched from blood (not recorded which). These receptors all stem from a young man who had recovered from COVID-19.

The chain joins TRBV7-3 to TRBJ2-3; D gene ambiguous. This CDR3 region has 13 residues. The germline V gene encodes CDR1 SGHTA and CDR2 FQGTGA. V was clipped by 8 bases and J by 2 bases, with 11 bases between them. DNA for the CDR3: TGTGCCAGCGGGCTGCCAACCACAGATACGCAGTATTTT. Translated: CASGLPTTDTQYF.

The chain joins TRBV9 to TRBJ1-4, with D maybe TRBD1 (6 bases). There are 15 residues in the CDR3. The germline CDR1 and CDR2 sequences are SGDLS and YYNGEE. Trimming stripped 5 bases from V and 5 bases from J, with 16 bases between. CDR3 in amino acids: CASSNAGAVNEKLFF. The CDR3 DNA is TGTGCCAGCAGTAATGCAGGGGCAGTGAATGAAAAACTGTTTTTT.

This clone is a singleton in its sample. The chain is built from TRBV6-2 or TRBV6-3 and TRBJ1-2; 7 bases line up with TRBD1. The CDR3 contains 15 residues. The ends lost 4 bases at V and 1 base at J; junction bases unmatched: 6. In germline, CDR1 is MNHEY, CDR2 SVGEGT. The CDR3 DNA follows: TGTGCCAGCAGTTTGACAGGGTCGAGTAACTATGGCTACACCTTC. Its protein product is CASSLTGSSNYGYTF.

The chain couples TRBV7-3 to TRBJ2-1, with D tentatively TRBD2 (5 bases). Trimming stripped 1 base from V and 7 bases from J, with 17 bases between. There are 16 residues in the CDR3. The germline gives CDR1 SGHTA, CDR2 FQGTGA. CDR3 amino acids: CASSLRERALMNEQFF. The CDR3, as DNA: TGTGCCAGCAGCTTAAGGGAGCGCGCGCTTATGAATGAGCAGTTCTTC.

The rearrangement uses TRBV6-1 and TRBJ2-2; TRBD1 might be the D (6 bases). Germline CDR1 is MNHNS and CDR2 is SASEGT. The CDR3 is 16 amino acids. V was shortened by 3 bases and J by 6 bases, with 17 bases between the two germline ends. In nucleotides, the CDR3 is TGTGCCAGCAGTGAGCAGGGACACCACGGGCCCGGGGAGCTGTTTTTT. It translates to CASSEQGHHGPGELFF.

The CDR3 sequence is CASSSEGGSYEQYF. CDR3 nucleotide sequence: TGTGCCAGCAGCTCCGAGGGAGGGAGCTACGAGCAGTACTTC. The J gene is TRBJ2-7, the V gene TRBV7-6; 7 nucleotides line up with TRBD2. Per the germline V gene, CDR1 is SGHVS and CDR2 is FNYEAQ. Trimming took 4 bases from V and 3 from J; bases not matched to a gene: 6. The CDR3 extends over 14 amino acids.

The V gene is TRBV9, the J gene TRBJ2-7, with TRBD2 matching over 11 bases. The junction had 9 bases not matched to a gene; V was cut back by 4 bases and J by 12 bases. The CDR3 spans 13 residues. CDR1 and CDR2 (germline): SGDLS, YYNGEE. This CDR3 is CASSPPRTSGLYF. The CDR3 nucleotides are TGTGCCAGCAGCCCCCCGAGGACTAGCGGGCTGTACTTC.

This chain links TRBV6-8 with TRBJ2-7; 10 bases match TRBD2. The CDR3 consists of 19 residues. Germline trimming cut 0 bases from V and 9 bases from J; bases unmatched to any gene: 20. From germline, CDR1 is MNHGY and CDR2 SAAAGT. The CDR3 DNA reads TGTGCCAGCAGTTACTCCCACTCATTTCCCCGGCTAGCGGGGGTGCGGCAGTACTTC. Translation gives CASSYSHSFPRLAGVRQYF.

The J gene is TRBJ1-2, the V gene TRBV30; weak D call: TRBD1 (5 bases). The V end was cut by 5 bases, the J end by 2 bases, with 21 bases between. Germline CDR1 and CDR2: GTSNPN and SVGIG (reference sequence). The length of the CDR3 is 16 residues. The CDR3 reads CAWGPGGAGNNYGYTF. The CDR3 coding sequence is TGTGCCTGGGGCCCCGGTGGGGCAGGCAACAACTATGGCTACACCTTC. Looking up the rest from reference TRBV30 and TRBJ1-2 gives the full variable domain: SQTIHQWPATLVQPVGSPLSLECTVEGTSNPNLYWYRQAAGRGLQLLFYSVGIGQISSEVPQNLSASRPQDRQFILSSKKLLLSDSGFYLCAWGPGGAGNNYGYTFGSGTRLTVV.

The CDR3 loop reads CASSQKPSLAASTDTQYF. The CDR3 region has the DNA TGCGCCAGCAGCCAAAAGCCTTCCTTAGCGGCGAGCACAGATACGCAGTATTTT. V is TRBV4-1 and J is TRBJ2-3; D is perhaps TRBD2 (6 bases). Germline V CDR1 and CDR2: MGHRA, YSYEKL. The CDR3 has 18 residues. V was clipped by 2 bases and J by 0 bases, with 18 bases between them.

This clone was seen only once. This chain connects TRBV19 to TRBJ2-7; 7 nucleotides agree with TRBD1. The CDR3 runs to 12 residues. The V gene end was trimmed by 9 bases and the J gene end by 4 bases; junction bases not matched to a gene: 6. The germline CDR1 and CDR2 sequences are LNHDA and SQIVND (reference sequence). The CDR3 DNA follows: TGTGCCAGCGGACAGGCGGGTTACGAGCAGTACTTC. Translated: CASGQAGYEQYF.

V and J are TRBV10-3 and TRBJ2-7; TRBD2 matches at 14 bases. The CDR3 runs 16 residues. V trimming: 0 bases; J trimming: 3 bases; junction bases outside the gene matches: 1. CDR1 and CDR2 (germline): ENHRY, SYGVKD. CDR3: CAISESGTSGSYEQYF. In DNA form, the CDR3 reads TGTGCCATCAGTGAGTCGGGGACTAGCGGGAGCTACGAGCAGTACTTC.

This clone was detected only once. The genes are TRBV5-1 and TRBJ2-1; TRBD1 agrees at 9 bases. This CDR3 spans 15 amino acids. J lost 3 bases, V lost 2 bases, and 3 bases had no gene match. Germline CDR1 SGHRS, CDR2 YFSETQ. This CDR3 is CASSLQGALYNEQFF. In nucleotides, the CDR3 is TGCGCCAGCAGCTTACAGGGGGCCCTCTACAATGAGCAGTTCTTC.

This rearrangement joins TRBV5-8 to TRBJ2-7, with D perhaps TRBD1 (6 bases). The germline V gene has CDR1 SGHTS and CDR2 YDEGEE. Trimming shortened V by 3 bases and J by 1 base, and 14 bases separated the two germline ends. This CDR3 has 15 amino acids. CDR3 coding DNA: TGTGCCAGCAGCTACCCACCTAGGGGGTCCTACGAGCAGTACTTC. Protein: CASSYPPRGSYEQYF.

The chain joins TRBV9 to TRBJ1-6; a weak D match, TRBD1 (5 bases). In germline, CDR1 is SGDLS, CDR2 YYNGEE. The CDR3 sequence is 15 residues long. V was cut by 5 bases and J by 0 bases, with 9 bases left in between. CDR3 sequence reads: CASSRQSSYNSPLHF. CDR3 coding DNA: TGTGCCAGCAGTCGACAGAGCTCCTATAATTCACCCCTCCACTTT. Supplemented by reference TRBV9 and TRBJ1-6, the full variable domain reads DSGVTQTPKHLITATGQRVTLRCSPRSGDLSVYWYQQSLDQGLQFLIQYYNGEERAKGNILERFSAQQFPDLHSELNLSSLELGDSALYFCASSRQSSYNSPLHFGNGTRLTVT.

Comment on this clone: Other DNA sequences in the sample encode the same CDR3. CDR3 nucleotides: TGTGCCAGCTCACCGACAGGGGCAAATCAGCCCCAGCATTTT. Its protein product is CASSPTGANQPQHF. The J gene is TRBJ1-5, the V gene TRBV18; 8 bases are a match to TRBD1. Germline assignment: CDR1 KGHSH and CDR2 LQKENI. CDR3 length: 14 residues. After removal of 3 bases from V and 4 bases from J, the junction contained 2 bases not matched to a gene.

V gene TRBV5-1 combines with J gene TRBJ2-1; 10 bases are shared with TRBD2. Trimming removed 3 bases from V and 9 bases from J; junction bases left unmatched: 12. CDR1 and CDR2 from the germline V gene are SGHRS and YFSETQ. CDR3 length: 16 residues. The CDR3 sequence: CASSSKAGGVYGEQFF. Here the CDR3 DNA reads TGCGCCAGCAGCTCCAAAGCGGGGGGGGTCTACGGTGAGCAGTTCTTC.

This chain connects TRBV19 to TRBJ2-2; D is perhaps TRBD1 (5 bases). The CDR3 totals 15 residues. Germline loops: CDR1 LNHDA, CDR2 SQIVND (reference sequence). With 1 base removed from V and 5 bases from J, the gap between germline ends came to 11 bases. CDR3 region: CASSIVWRQTGELFF. The CDR3 DNA reads TGTGCCAGTAGTATAGTTTGGCGACAGACCGGGGAGCTGTTTTTT. Complete variable domain (other parts from reference TRBV19 and TRBJ2-2): DGGITQSPKYLFRKEGQNVTLSCEQNLNHDAMYWYRQDPGQGLRLIYYSQIVNDFQKGDIAEGYSVSREKKESFPLTVTSAQKNPTAFYLCASSIVWRQTGELFFGEGSRLTVL.

The chain carries TRBV18 and TRBJ2-7; no clear D gene. The CDR3 length is 13 residues. CDR1 and CDR2 from the germline V gene are KGHSH and LQKENI. V lost 8 bases and J lost 7, with 18 bases in between. CDR3 bases: TGTGCCAGCGCGTCCTCTGCCCTGAAGGAGCAGTACTTC. The encoded protein is CASASSALKEQYF.

The genes are TRBV7-3 and TRBJ2-1; a possible D gene is TRBD1 (5 bases). Per the germline V gene, CDR1 is SGHTA and CDR2 is FQGTGA. This CDR3 region has 15 residues. The V gene lost 5 bases and the J gene lost 4 bases, with 15 bases spanning the gap. CDR3 DNA sequence: TGTGCCAGCAGCGTAGACAGTTCCAGGTACAATGAGCAGTTCTTC. Its protein product is CASSVDSSRYNEQFF.

The CDR3 DNA sequence: TGTGCCAGCTCACCACTCCAAACAGGGTTCTCCTACGAGCAGTACTTC. Amino acid sequence: CASSPLQTGFSYEQYF. This sequence joins TRBV18 and TRBJ2-7; maybe TRBD1 (6 bases). Trimming stripped 1 base from V and 0 bases from J, with 13 bases between. Per germline, CDR1 KGHSH and CDR2 LQKENI. The CDR3 has 16 residues. Full variable domain (missing parts from reference TRBV18 and TRBJ2-7): NAGVMQNPRHLVRRRGQEARLRCSPMKGHSHVYWYRQLPEEGLKFMVYLQKENIIDESGMPKERFSAEFPKEGPSILRIQQVVRGDSAAYFCASSPLQTGFSYEQYFGPGTRLTVT.

The chain links TRBV5-1 to TRBJ2-4; unclear D gene. The CDR3 length is 15 residues. CDR1 and CDR2 from the germline V gene are SGHRS and YFSETQ. V dropped 0 bases and J dropped 1 base, with 8 bases sitting between them. CDR3 sequence reads: CASSLGGRAKNIQYF. Here the CDR3 DNA reads TGCGCCAGCAGCTTGGGAGGAAGGGCCAAAAACATTCAGTACTTC.

This clone came up once. The V and J genes are TRBV6-1 and TRBJ2-1; TRBD2 matches 9 bases. With 2 bases clipped from V and 4 bases from J, the junction kept 9 bases outside the gene matches. Germline values: CDR1 MNHNS, CDR2 SASEGT. There are 17 residues in the CDR3. The CDR3 region has the DNA TGTGCCAGCAGTGAACGCGGTAGCGGGGGCCCATACAATGAGCAGTTCTTC. Its protein is CASSERGSGGPYNEQFF.

The chain is built from TRBV10-2 and TRBJ2-1; the match to TRBD2 covers 10 bases. Per the germline V gene, CDR1 is WSHSY and CDR2 is SAAADI. The ends lost 3 bases at V and 7 bases at J; junction bases unmatched: 3. This CDR3 spans 14 amino acids. The CDR3 sequence: CASSEVAGGNEQFF. The CDR3 DNA reads as TGCGCCAGCAGTGAAGTAGCGGGAGGAAATGAGCAGTTCTTC.

The chain joins TRBV7-3 to TRBJ1-6; D remains unclear. CDR1 and CDR2 from the germline V gene are SGHTA and FQGTGA. The CDR3 totals 15 residues. The V end was cut by 0 bases, the J end by 8 bases, with 11 bases between. The chain's CDR3 is CASSLTTGSDSPLHF. DNA for the CDR3: TGTGCCAGCAGCTTAACGACTGGGTCGGATTCACCCCTCCACTTT. The entire variable domain, with the rest obtained from reference TRBV7-3 and TRBJ1-6, is as follows: GAGVSQTPSNKVTEKGKYVELRCDPISGHTALYWYRQSLGQGPEFLIYFQGTGAADDSGLPNDRFFAVRPEGSVSTLKIQRTERGDSAVYLCASSLTTGSDSPLHFGNGTRLTVT.

This chain connects TRBV28 to TRBJ2-7; TRBD1 aligns across 8 bases. The CDR3 has 13 residues. Germline lookup yields CDR1 MDHEN and CDR2 SYDVKM. The J segment lost 4 bases and the V segment lost 7 bases, leaving 6 bases of the junction unmatched. In DNA form, the CDR3 reads TGTGCCAGCAAACTCCAGGGGGCGTACGAGCAGTACTTC. Translating it yields CASKLQGAYEQYF.

This rearrangement joins TRBV5-5 to TRBJ2-1, with D possibly TRBD2 on 5 matching bases. The CDR3 has 14 residues. The germline CDR1 and CDR2 sequences are SGHKS and YYEKEE (reference sequence). The V gene lost 1 base and the J gene lost 9 bases, with 14 bases spanning the gap. CDR3 amino acids: CASSLFLAPTEQFF. For the CDR3, the DNA is TGTGCCAGCAGCTTGTTTCTAGCCCCCACTGAGCAGTTCTTC.